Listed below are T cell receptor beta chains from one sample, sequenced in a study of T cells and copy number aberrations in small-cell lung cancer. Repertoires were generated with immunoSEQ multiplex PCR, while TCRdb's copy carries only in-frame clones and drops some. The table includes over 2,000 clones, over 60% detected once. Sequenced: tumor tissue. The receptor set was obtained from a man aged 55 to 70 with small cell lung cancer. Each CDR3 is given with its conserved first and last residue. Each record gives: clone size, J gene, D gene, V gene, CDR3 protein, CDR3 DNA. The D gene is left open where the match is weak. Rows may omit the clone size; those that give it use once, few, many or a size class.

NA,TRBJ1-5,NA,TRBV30,CAWSRGGIGLQPQHF,TGTGCCTGGTCCCGAGGGGGGATAGGTCTTCAGCCCCAGCATTTT
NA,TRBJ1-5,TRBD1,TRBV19,CASRPGGGRAGNQPQHF,TGTGCCAGTAGACCGGGAGGGGGCAGGGCCGGTAATCAGCCCCAGCATTTT
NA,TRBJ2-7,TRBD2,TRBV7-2,CASSLSSGGLLSYEQYF,TGTGCCAGCAGCTTGTCTAGCGGGGGCCTACTCTCCTACGAGCAGTACTTC
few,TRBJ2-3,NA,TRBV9,CASSVGDTQYF,TGTGCCAGCAGCGTAGGCGATACGCAGTATTTT
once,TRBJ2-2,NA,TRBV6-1,CASSETGVGELFF,TGTGCCAGCAGTGAAACGGGGGTCGGGGAGCTGTTTTTT
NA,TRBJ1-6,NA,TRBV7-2,CASSKSGERNSPLHF,TGTGCCAGCAGCAAATCAGGGGAGCGGAATTCACCCCTCCACTTT
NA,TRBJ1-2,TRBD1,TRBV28,CASSFTRQGSYGYTF,TGTGCCAGCAGTTTCACTAGACAGGGTAGCTATGGCTACACCTTC
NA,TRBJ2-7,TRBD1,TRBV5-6,CASSWGQGSYEQYF,TGTGCCAGCAGCTGGGGACAGGGGAGCTACGAGCAGTACTTC
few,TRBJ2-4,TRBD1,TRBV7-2,CASSLEGTGYQNIQYF,TGTGCCAGCAGCTTAGAAGGGACAGGATACCAAAACATTCAGTACTTC
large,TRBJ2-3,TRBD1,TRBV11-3,CASSLDGGQETDTQYF,TGTGCCAGCAGCCTAGATGGGGGACAGGAGACAGATACGCAGTATTTT
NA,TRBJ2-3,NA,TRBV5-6,CASSFGSVSSTDTQYF,TGTGCCAGCAGCTTCGGTAGCGTGTCTAGCACAGATACGCAGTATTTT
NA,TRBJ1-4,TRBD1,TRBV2,CASSDGWTGGWEKLFF,TGTGCCAGCAGTGACGGGTGGACAGGGGGTTGGGAAAAACTGTTTTTT
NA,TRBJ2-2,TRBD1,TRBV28,CASSSSGQGGTGELFF,TGTGCTAGCAGTTCGAGCGGACAGGGTGGAACCGGGGAGCTGTTTTTT
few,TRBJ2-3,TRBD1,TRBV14,CASSQFGRDRAADTQYF,TGTGCCAGCAGCCAATTCGGCCGGGACAGGGCTGCAGATACGCAGTATTTT
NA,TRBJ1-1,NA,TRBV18,CASSPLQGEAFF,TGTGCCAGCTCCCCCCTACAGGGTGAAGCTTTCTTT
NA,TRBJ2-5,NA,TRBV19,CASTPEGKRTQYF,TGTGCCAGTACCCCCGAGGGTAAACGGACCCAGTACTTC
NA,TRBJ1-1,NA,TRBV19,CASNQPAGARTEAFF,TGTGCCAGTAATCAACCAGCAGGGGCGCGCACTGAAGCTTTCTTT
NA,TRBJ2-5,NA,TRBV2,CASGGAQETQYF,TGTGCCAGCGGGGGAGCCCAAGAGACCCAGTACTTC
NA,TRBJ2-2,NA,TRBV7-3,CASSLSNPATQGNTGELFF,TGTGCCAGCAGCTTATCGAATCCGGCCACACAGGGTAACACCGGGGAGCTGTTTTTT
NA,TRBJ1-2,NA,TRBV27,CASYGGVRDGYTF,TGTGCCAGCTACGGCGGGGTGCGCGACGGCTACACCTTC
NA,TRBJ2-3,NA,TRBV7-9,CASSLADTQYF,TGTGCCAGCAGCTTAGCAGATACGCAGTATTTT
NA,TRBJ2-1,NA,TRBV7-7,CASGDGNEQFF,TGTGCTAGTGGTGACGGGAATGAGCAGTTCTTC